This TCR beta chain was sequenced in a study of technical replicates of blood from four donors listed by TCRdb under 2017. Remarks on this clone: Its specific antigen is unknown. No much larger clonotype is one base removed from it; base qualities were not supplied.

Library preparation employed the immunoSEQ multiplex PCR assay. The source is immuneACCESS, and TCRdb retained only in-frame sequences with V and J called. Part of the clones is not carried over; for the studies checked, unresolved V genes explain less than half of this, and the remainder is unexplained. The sample table shows more than 65,000 clones, and approximately 96% are seen once. The ten largest make up around 0.18% of the sample. The CDR3 numbers 15 residues from cysteine through phenylalanine. Just the 45-base CDR3 DNA is kept, in frame starting at base 1. Trimmed from V: 7 bases; trimmed from J: 2 bases; junction bases lacking a gene match: 8. The germline V gene specifies MNHNS as CDR1 and SASEGT as CDR2.

The sequencing sample was made of T cells isolated from PBMCs. The receptor was isolated from a human donor in good health. The rearranged chain carries TRBV6-1 and TRBJ2-7; TRBD1 aligns with 10 central bases. The base sequence is TGTGCCAGCACTCCGGGGGGGACAGGGGCCTACGAGCAGTACTTC. Its coded protein is CASTPGGTGAYEQYF.